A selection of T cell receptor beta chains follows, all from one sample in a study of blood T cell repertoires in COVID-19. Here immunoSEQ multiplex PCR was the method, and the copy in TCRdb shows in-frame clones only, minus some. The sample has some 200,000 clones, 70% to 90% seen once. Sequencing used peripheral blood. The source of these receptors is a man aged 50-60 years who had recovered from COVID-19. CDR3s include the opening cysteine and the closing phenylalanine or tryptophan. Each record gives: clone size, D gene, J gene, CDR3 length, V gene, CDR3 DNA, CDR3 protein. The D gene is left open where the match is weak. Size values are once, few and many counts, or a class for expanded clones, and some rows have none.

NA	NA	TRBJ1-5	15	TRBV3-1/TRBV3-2	TGTGCCAGCAGCCAAGATGGGCAGGGGAAACAGCCCCAGCATTTT	CASSQDGQGKQPQHF
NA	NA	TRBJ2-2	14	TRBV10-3	TGTGCCACCACTGGTGGGGAGTACACCGGGGAGCTGTTTTTT	CATTGGEYTGELFF
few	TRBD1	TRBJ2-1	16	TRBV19	TGTGCCAGTAGTATAATTCCGGGACAGAACTTAAAGGAGCAGTTCTTC	CASSIIPGQNLKEQFF
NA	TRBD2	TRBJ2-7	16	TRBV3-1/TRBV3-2	TGTGCCAGCAGCCAAGAGGACATCCCGGGGGGCTACGAGCAGTACTTC	CASSQEDIPGGYEQYF
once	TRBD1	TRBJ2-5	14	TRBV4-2	TGTGCCAGCAGCCAAAACAGGGGGCAAGAGACCCAGTACTTC	CASSQNRGQETQYF
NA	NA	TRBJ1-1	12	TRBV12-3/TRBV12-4	TGTGCCAGCAGTTTTGAGAGGGGGGGAGCTTTCTTT	CASSFERGGAFF
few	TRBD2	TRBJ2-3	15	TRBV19	TGTGCCAGTAGTCCTCTAGCGGGAGCTACAGATACGCAGTATTTT	CASSPLAGATDTQYF
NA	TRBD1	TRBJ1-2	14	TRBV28	TGTGCCAGCAGTAGGGACAGGGGGCATTATGGCTACACCTTC	CASSRDRGHYGYTF
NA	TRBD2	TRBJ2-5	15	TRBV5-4	TGTGCCAGCAACTTAGCGGGAGTTCGCCAAGAGACCCAGTACTTC	CASNLAGVRQETQYF
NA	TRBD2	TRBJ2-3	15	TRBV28	TGTGCCAGCAGCCAGGGACTAGCGGGAAGTAATACGCAGTATTTT	CASSQGLAGSNTQYF
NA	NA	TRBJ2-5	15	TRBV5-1	TGCGCCAGCAACTGGGGTGGGGGGTACCAAGAGACCCAGTACTTC	CASNWGGGYQETQYF
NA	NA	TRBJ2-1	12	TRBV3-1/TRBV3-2	TGTGCCAGCAGCCAAATGACAGATGAGCAGTTCTTC	CASSQMTDEQFF
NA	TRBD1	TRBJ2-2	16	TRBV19	TGTGCCAGTACTTTTCTCCGGGACAGGGGGTCCGGGGAGCTGTTTTTT	CASTFLRDRGSGELFF